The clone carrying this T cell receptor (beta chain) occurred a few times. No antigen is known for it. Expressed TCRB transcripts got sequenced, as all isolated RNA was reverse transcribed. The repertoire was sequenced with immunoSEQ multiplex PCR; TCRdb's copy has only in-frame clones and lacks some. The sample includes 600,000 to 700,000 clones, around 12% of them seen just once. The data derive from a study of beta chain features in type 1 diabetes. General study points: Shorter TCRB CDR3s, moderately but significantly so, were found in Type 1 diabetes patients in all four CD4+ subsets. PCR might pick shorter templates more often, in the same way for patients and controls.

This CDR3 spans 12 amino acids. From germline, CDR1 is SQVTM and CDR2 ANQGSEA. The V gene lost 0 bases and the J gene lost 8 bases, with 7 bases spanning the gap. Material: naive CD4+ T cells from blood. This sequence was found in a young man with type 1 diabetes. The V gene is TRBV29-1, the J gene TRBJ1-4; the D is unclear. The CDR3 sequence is CSVEETGEKLFF. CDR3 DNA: TGCAGCGTTGAAGAGACGGGGGAAAAACTGTTTTTT.